The text below deals with one T cell receptor beta chain. V lost 6 bases to trimming and J lost 10 bases, with 12 bases between them. This CDR3 contains 11 residues. This record belongs to a study of control samples from healthy donors and cancer patients. Clones were read by immunoSEQ multiplex PCR, and TCRdb kept only the in-frame ones, dropping some. This table holds approximately 130,000 clones, more than 75% found once. This receptor was identified in a man in his thirties or forties in good health. Sequences were obtained from blood. The V gene is TRBV12-3 or TRBV12-4, the J gene TRBJ1-1; D is uncertain. CDR3 sequence: CASRLDDRAFF. CDR3 sequence (DNA): TGTGCCAGCAGACTGGACGATCGAGCTTTCTTT.